These T cell receptor beta chains were read from a single sample in a study of blood T cell repertoires in COVID-19. The repertoire was sequenced with immunoSEQ multiplex PCR; TCRdb's copy has only in-frame clones and lacks some. The table lists some 250,000 clones, around 87% of them singletons. The source material was peripheral blood. Every receptor here comes from a young woman who had recovered from COVID-19. CDR3s include the opening cysteine and the closing phenylalanine or tryptophan. A D gene is named only where the DNA matches it firmly. Clone size, where shown, is once, few, many, or a class for clones that have expanded.

CDR3 DNA,CDR3 protein,V gene,J gene,clone size,D gene
TGTGCTAGTGCCCTGGGACAGGGGTCTGAGGAGACCCAGTACTTC,CASALGQGSEETQYF,TRBV12-5,TRBJ2-5,-,TRBD1
TGTGCCAGCAGAAACAGGGGGCGAACTAACTATGGCTACACCTTC,CASRNRGRTNYGYTF,TRBV6-5,TRBJ1-2,-,TRBD1
TGTGCCAGCAGTGAAAGGGACAACAGCTATGGCTACACCTTC,CASSERDNSYGYTF,TRBV2,TRBJ1-2,-,-
TGTGCCAGCAGCTTACTTCGGGGGGTCTCCACAGATACGCAGTATTTT,CASSLLRGVSTDTQYF,TRBV13,TRBJ2-3,once,TRBD2
TGTGCCACCACGAAGACAGCCTCCTACGAGCAGTACTTC,CATTKTASYEQYF,TRBV19,TRBJ2-7,-,-
TGTGCCAGCAGTGATTCGTCTGGCGGGGGGTTCGGGGAGCTGTTTTTT,CASSDSSGGGFGELFF,TRBV2,TRBJ2-2,-,TRBD2
TGTGCCAGCAGTGATCAGGGCAACAATTCACCCCTCCACTTT,CASSDQGNNSPLHF,TRBV2,TRBJ1-6,-,-
TGTGCCAGTATCCGCGGACAGGGGGTCGCCGGGGAGCTGTTTTTT,CASIRGQGVAGELFF,TRBV19,TRBJ2-2,-,TRBD1
TGTGCCAGCGCCTCCCTGGGTTCGGGGACTGAAGCTTTCTTT,CASASLGSGTEAFF,TRBV7-9,TRBJ1-1,-,-
TGTGCCAGCAGCTTTGGTCAGGGGTTGGGCGAGACCCAGTACTTC,CASSFGQGLGETQYF,TRBV7-2,TRBJ2-5,once,-
TGTGCCAGCAGCCGTGACAGGGTTAGCAATGAGCAGTTCTTC,CASSRDRVSNEQFF,TRBV4-2,TRBJ2-1,-,TRBD1
TGTGCCAGCTCACCTACAGGTCAAGAGACCCAGTACTTC,CASSPTGQETQYF,TRBV18,TRBJ2-5,-,-
TGTGCCAGCAGCCCCCAACAGGGGGCATTGGACACTGAAGCTTTCTTT,CASSPQQGALDTEAFF,TRBV4-2,TRBJ1-1,-,TRBD1
TGTGCCAGCAGACAAGCGGGGGGGGACTACGAGCAGTACTTC,CASRQAGGDYEQYF,TRBV6-5,TRBJ2-7,-,TRBD2
TGTGCCAGCTCGATTACCCCAGGGGGCATCTTGGGCGAGCAGTACTTC,CASSITPGGILGEQYF,TRBV18,TRBJ2-7,few,TRBD1
TGTGCCAGCAGTTCAGGGTACGAGCAGTACTTC,CASSSGYEQYF,TRBV12-3/TRBV12-4,TRBJ2-7,-,-
TGCGCCAGCAGCCTTTTTCCTCTTCAACCGGGACTAGCGGGGGCGACCTACGAGCAGTACTTC,CASSLFPLQPGLAGATYEQYF,TRBV4-3,TRBJ2-7,-,TRBD2
TGTGCCAGCAGTCCCACATATGGCTACACCTTC,CASSPTYGYTF,TRBV2,TRBJ1-2,-,-
TGTGCCAGCAGTTACCAGGGGGCGGCCAATGAGCAGTTCTTC,CASSYQGAANEQFF,TRBV6-2/TRBV6-3,TRBJ2-1,-,TRBD1
TGCGCCAGCAGGCCCGGACAGGGGGCGGCAGATACGCAGTATTTT,CASRPGQGAADTQYF,TRBV23-1,TRBJ2-3,-,TRBD1
TGTGCCAGCAGGGCCGAAAACAGTAATGAGCAGTTCTTC,CASRAENSNEQFF,TRBV25-1,TRBJ2-1,-,-
TGTGCCAGCCGCGACAGGGCGGCCACTGAAGCTTTCTTT,CASRDRAATEAFF,TRBV6-5,TRBJ1-1,-,TRBD1
TGTGCCAGTAGTAAGGTGGGGGGGTCTGGGGCCAACGTCCTGACTTTC,CASSKVGGSGANVLTF,TRBV19,TRBJ2-6,-,TRBD2
TGTGCCAGCAGCCTCGGTTTTGGGGGGACCGGTGGCTACACCTTC,CASSLGFGGTGGYTF,TRBV7-9,TRBJ1-2,-,-
TGTGCCAGCAGAACCGACAACAGGGAGAACACTGAAGCTTTCTTT,CASRTDNRENTEAFF,TRBV2,TRBJ1-1,-,-
TGCGCCAGCAGCCGAACATGGACAGGGTCAACTGAAGCTTTCTTT,CASSRTWTGSTEAFF,TRBV5-1,TRBJ1-1,-,TRBD1
TGTGCCAGCAGCTTAGGTCAGTCGAGGGAGCAGTTCTTC,CASSLGQSREQFF,TRBV7-7,TRBJ2-1,once,-